Listed below are T cell receptor beta chains from one sample, sequenced in a study of blood T cells in healthy people across ages. MiXCR, run by TCRdb on the 5' RACE reads, gives a single entry per CDR3 protein. In the table there are around 800,000 distinct CDR3 sequences, 62% of which are singletons. The specimen was blood. These TCRs come from a man aged 25 to 40 in good health. The CDR3 runs from the conserved cysteine through the conserved F or W. Each record gives: V gene, D gene, CDR3 protein. The D gene is left open where the match is weak.

TRBV29-1,-,CSVERNAYGGRTETQYF
TRBV4-3,-,CASSQDNLRGYGYTF
TRBV20-1,-,CSARDSGNPGYTF
TRBV6-6,-,CASGGDGQPQHF
TRBV19,TRBD1,CASSRDRLGEQYF
TRBV6-2/TRBV6-3,-,CASSYGRTNEKLFF
TRBV19,-,CASSMNSPLYSYEQYF
TRBV30,-,CAWSEGLSYTF
TRBV7-9,-,CASRGRINEQFF
TRBV20-1,-,CSAPRGGRLSSYNEQFF
TRBV6-2/TRBV6-3,-,CASSGTAEEKLFF
TRBV7-2,-,CASSLGAMSSYNSPLHF
TRBV6-2/TRBV6-3,-,CASSYLGLPSSYNEQFF
TRBV10-3,-,CAISPDALGRNEQFF
TRBV29-1,-,CSGRDPNTEAFF